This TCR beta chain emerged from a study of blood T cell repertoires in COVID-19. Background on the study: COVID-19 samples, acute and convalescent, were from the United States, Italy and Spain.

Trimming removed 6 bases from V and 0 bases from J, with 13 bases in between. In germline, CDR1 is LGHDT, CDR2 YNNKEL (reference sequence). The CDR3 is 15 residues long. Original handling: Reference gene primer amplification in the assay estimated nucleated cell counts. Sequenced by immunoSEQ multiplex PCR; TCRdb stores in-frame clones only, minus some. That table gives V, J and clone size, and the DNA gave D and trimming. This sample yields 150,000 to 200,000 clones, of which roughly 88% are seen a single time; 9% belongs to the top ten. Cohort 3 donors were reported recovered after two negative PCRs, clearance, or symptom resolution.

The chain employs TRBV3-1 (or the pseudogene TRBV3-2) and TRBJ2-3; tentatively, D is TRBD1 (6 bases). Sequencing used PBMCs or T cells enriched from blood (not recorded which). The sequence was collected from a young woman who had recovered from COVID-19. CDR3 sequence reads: CASRIGQTSTDTQYF. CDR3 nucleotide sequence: TGTGCCAGCAGGATAGGACAGACTAGCACAGATACGCAGTATTTT.